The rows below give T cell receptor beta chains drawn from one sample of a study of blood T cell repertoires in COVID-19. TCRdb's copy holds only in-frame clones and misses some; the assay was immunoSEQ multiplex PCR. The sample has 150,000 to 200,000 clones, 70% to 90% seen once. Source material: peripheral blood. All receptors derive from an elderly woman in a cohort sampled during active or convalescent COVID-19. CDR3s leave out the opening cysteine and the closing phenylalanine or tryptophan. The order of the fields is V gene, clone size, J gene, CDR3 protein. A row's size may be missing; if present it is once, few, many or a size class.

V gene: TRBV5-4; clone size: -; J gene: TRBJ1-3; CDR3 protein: ASSLQGGNTIY
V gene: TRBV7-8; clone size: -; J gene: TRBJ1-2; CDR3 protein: ASSLADRAYGYT
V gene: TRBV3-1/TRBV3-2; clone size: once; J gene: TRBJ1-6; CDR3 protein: ASSQDPGGNSPLH
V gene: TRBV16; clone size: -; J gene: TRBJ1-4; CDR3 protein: ASSQFIREKLF
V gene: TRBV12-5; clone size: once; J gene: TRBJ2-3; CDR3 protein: ASGFGTSAQFTDTQY
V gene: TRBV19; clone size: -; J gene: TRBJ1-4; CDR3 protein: ASAQATNEKLF
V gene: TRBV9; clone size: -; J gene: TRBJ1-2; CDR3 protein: ASSHTFGYT
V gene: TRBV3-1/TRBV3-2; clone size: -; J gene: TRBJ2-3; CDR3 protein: ASSHHRLAGATDTQY
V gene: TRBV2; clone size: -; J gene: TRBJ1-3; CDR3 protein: ASQTGTLGNTIY
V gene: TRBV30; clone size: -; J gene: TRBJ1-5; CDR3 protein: AWRQGIKQPQH
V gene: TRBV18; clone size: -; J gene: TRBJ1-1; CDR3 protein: ASSSQDRGHTEAF
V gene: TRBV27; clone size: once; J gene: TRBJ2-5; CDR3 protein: ASNLAATNQETQY
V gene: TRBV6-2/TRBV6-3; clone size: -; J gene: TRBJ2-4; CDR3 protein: ASSMGPDIDIQY
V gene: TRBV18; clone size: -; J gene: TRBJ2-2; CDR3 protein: ASSPSNTGELF
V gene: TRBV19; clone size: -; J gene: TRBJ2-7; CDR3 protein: ASSIGGNEQY
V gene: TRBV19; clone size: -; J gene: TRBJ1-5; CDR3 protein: ASNQGTGDNQPQH
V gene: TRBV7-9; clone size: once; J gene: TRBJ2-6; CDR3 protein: ASSLDGGFNVLT
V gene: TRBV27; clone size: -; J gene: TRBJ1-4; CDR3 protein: ASSSPSGMGFEKLF
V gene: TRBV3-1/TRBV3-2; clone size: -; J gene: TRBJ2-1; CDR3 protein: ASTPRGGHNEQF
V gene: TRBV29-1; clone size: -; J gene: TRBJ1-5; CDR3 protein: SVGRDSNQPQH
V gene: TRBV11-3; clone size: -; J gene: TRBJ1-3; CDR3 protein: ASSLEAGTGSGNTIY
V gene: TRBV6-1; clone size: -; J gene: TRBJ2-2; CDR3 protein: ASSEGRNTGELF
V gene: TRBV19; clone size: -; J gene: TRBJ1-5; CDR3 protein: ASSSNTLEVDQPQH
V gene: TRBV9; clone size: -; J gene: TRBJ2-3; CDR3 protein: ASSETGRSTDTQY
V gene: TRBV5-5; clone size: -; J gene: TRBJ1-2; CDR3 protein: ASRLQEFYGYT
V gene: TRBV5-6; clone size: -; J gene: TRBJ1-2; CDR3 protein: ASSLASGVGRHGYT
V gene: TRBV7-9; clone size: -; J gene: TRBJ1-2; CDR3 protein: ASSLGIPGQGYGYT
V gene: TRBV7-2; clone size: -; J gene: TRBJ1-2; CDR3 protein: ASSLGPYRVSPDYGYT
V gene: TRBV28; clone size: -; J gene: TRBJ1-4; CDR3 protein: ASTPGGATNEKLF
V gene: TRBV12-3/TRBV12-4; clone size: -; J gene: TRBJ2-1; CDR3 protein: ASSPMFEQF